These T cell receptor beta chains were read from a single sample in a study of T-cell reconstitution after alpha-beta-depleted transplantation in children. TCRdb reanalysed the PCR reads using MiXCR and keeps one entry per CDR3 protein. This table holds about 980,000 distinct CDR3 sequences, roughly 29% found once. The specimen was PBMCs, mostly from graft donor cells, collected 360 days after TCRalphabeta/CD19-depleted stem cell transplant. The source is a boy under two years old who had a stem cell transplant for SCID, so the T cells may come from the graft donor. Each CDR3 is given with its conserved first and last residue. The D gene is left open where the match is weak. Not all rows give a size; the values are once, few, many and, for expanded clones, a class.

CDR3aa: CASSLAPQGEVYGYTF; CDR3nt: TGCGCCAGCAGCTTGGCCCCACAGGGGGAAGTCTATGGCTACACCTTC; v_gene: TRBV5-1; d_gene: TRBD1; abundance: few; j_gene: TRBJ1-2
CDR3aa: CASSLVVGAGANVLTF; CDR3nt: TGTGCCAGCAGTTTAGTGGTGGGTGCTGGGGCCAACGTCCTGACTTTC; v_gene: TRBV27; d_gene: .; abundance: few; j_gene: TRBJ2-6
CDR3aa: CAIRRENTEAFF; CDR3nt: TGTGCCATCAGGAGGGAGAACACTGAAGCTTTCTTT; v_gene: TRBV10-3; d_gene: .; abundance: .; j_gene: TRBJ1-1
CDR3aa: CASSQDPTLGEVNIQYF; CDR3nt: TGTGCCAGCAGCCAAGATCCGACACTAGGAGAGGTGAACATTCAGTACTTC; v_gene: TRBV4-2; d_gene: .; abundance: few; j_gene: TRBJ2-4
CDR3aa: CASTITGRSSTDTQYF; CDR3nt: TGTGCCAGCACCATCACCGGGAGGTCTAGCACAGATACGCAGTATTTT; v_gene: TRBV12-3/TRBV12-4; d_gene: TRBD2; abundance: .; j_gene: TRBJ2-3
CDR3aa: CASRVELADTQYF; CDR3nt: TGTGCCAGCAGGGTGGAATTAGCAGATACGCAGTATTTT; v_gene: TRBV2; d_gene: .; abundance: .; j_gene: TRBJ2-3
CDR3aa: CASSVDWTGGLEQFF; CDR3nt: TGTGCCAGCAGCGTAGACTGGACAGGGGGGTTAGAGCAGTTCTTC; v_gene: TRBV9; d_gene: TRBD1; abundance: many; j_gene: TRBJ2-1
CDR3aa: CATSKRSFTDTQYF; CDR3nt: TGTGCCACCAGTAAGAGATCATTCACAGATACGCAGTATTTT; v_gene: TRBV15; d_gene: .; abundance: few; j_gene: TRBJ2-3
CDR3aa: CASSQTSTLDTDTQYF; CDR3nt: TGCGCCAGCAGCCAGACTAGCACACTCGACACAGATACGCAGTATTTT; v_gene: TRBV4-1; d_gene: TRBD2; abundance: few; j_gene: TRBJ2-3
CDR3aa: CASSYSRAGVTDTQYF; CDR3nt: TGTGCCAGCAGTTACTCCCGGGCAGGAGTCACAGATACGCAGTATTTT; v_gene: TRBV6-5; d_gene: .; abundance: .; j_gene: TRBJ2-3
CDR3aa: CASSLEGGLGYNEQFF; CDR3nt: TGCGCCAGCAGCTTGGAAGGGGGGCTGGGGTACAATGAGCAGTTCTTC; v_gene: TRBV5-1; d_gene: .; abundance: .; j_gene: TRBJ2-1
CDR3aa: CSARYRTGDNEQFF; CDR3nt: TGCAGTGCGCGGTACAGGACAGGGGACAATGAGCAGTTCTTC; v_gene: TRBV20-1; d_gene: TRBD1; abundance: .; j_gene: TRBJ2-1
CDR3aa: CASSEPSPGTPFYNSPLHF; CDR3nt: TGCGCCAGCAGTGAGCCGTCCCCCGGGACGCCATTCTATAATTCACCCCTCCACTTT; v_gene: TRBV10-1; d_gene: .; abundance: few; j_gene: TRBJ1-6
CDR3aa: CASSLGLAGLMNYEQYF; CDR3nt: TGTGCCAGCAGCTTAGGGCTTGCCGGGTTAATGAACTACGAGCAGTACTTC; v_gene: TRBV7-2; d_gene: .; abundance: .; j_gene: TRBJ2-7
CDR3aa: CASTIWDRADYEQYF; CDR3nt: TGTGCCAGCACCATATGGGACAGGGCTGACTACGAGCAGTACTTC; v_gene: TRBV12-3/TRBV12-4; d_gene: TRBD1; abundance: few; j_gene: TRBJ2-7
CDR3aa: CSALTGPPYEQYF; CDR3nt: TGCAGTGCCCTTACAGGGCCCCCCTACGAGCAGTACTTC; v_gene: TRBV29-1; d_gene: .; abundance: few; j_gene: TRBJ2-7
CDR3aa: CASSFHRGSPKNIQYF; CDR3nt: TGTGCCAGCAGCTTTCACAGGGGCTCCCCCAAAAACATTCAGTACTTC; v_gene: TRBV5-6; d_gene: TRBD1; abundance: .; j_gene: TRBJ2-4
CDR3aa: CAIQGQAHSTDTQYF; CDR3nt: TGTGCCATCCAGGGACAGGCCCATAGCACAGATACGCAGTATTTT; v_gene: TRBV10-3; d_gene: TRBD1; abundance: .; j_gene: TRBJ2-3
CDR3aa: CASSLVGVHSGANVLTF; CDR3nt: TGTGCCAGCAGCTTGGTGGGCGTTCACTCTGGGGCCAACGTCCTGACTTTC; v_gene: TRBV5-6; d_gene: .; abundance: few; j_gene: TRBJ2-6
CDR3aa: CASSLETGWVNTEAFF; CDR3nt: TGTGCCAGCAGCTTAGAAACAGGGTGGGTGAACACTGAAGCTTTCTTT; v_gene: TRBV7-6; d_gene: .; abundance: .; j_gene: TRBJ1-1
CDR3aa: CAISESQTGSTDTQYF; CDR3nt: TGTGCCATCAGTGAGTCCCAGACAGGAAGCACAGATACGCAGTATTTT; v_gene: TRBV10-3; d_gene: .; abundance: few; j_gene: TRBJ2-3
CDR3aa: CASTPQGQGFYEQYF; CDR3nt: TGCGCCAGCACCCCCCAGGGACAGGGGTTCTACGAGCAGTACTTC; v_gene: TRBV5-1; d_gene: TRBD1; abundance: few; j_gene: TRBJ2-7
CDR3aa: CSGRLPEGAQYF; CDR3nt: TGCAGCGGCCGACTACCTGAAGGGGCCCAGTACTTC; v_gene: TRBV29-1; d_gene: .; abundance: few; j_gene: TRBJ2-5
CDR3aa: CASSFGYWAGGSTDTQYF; CDR3nt: TGTGCCAGCAGTTTTGGCTATTGGGCGGGGGGGAGCACAGATACGCAGTATTTT; v_gene: TRBV28; d_gene: TRBD2; abundance: few; j_gene: TRBJ2-3